The 15 T cell receptor beta chains in this list originate from one sample, sequenced in a study of blood T cells in healthy people across ages. Next came a second PCR, run for about 6 to 11 cycles, which used a sample-barcoded 5' primer along with a J-beta primer mix. TCRdb redid the calling of the 5' RACE reads with MiXCR, one entry per CDR3 protein. The table shows 700,000 to 850,000 distinct CDR3 sequences, with approximately 35% occurring only once. Input material: blood. Receptors were obtained from a man younger than 30 in good health.

Concerning this clonotype itself: Germline and junction disagree at one end, which may indicate a read error. This chain links TRBV2 with TRBJ1-2; D unresolved. Germline V lookup: CDR1 SNHLY, CDR2 FYNNEI. The CDR3 covers 13 residues. The CDR3 bases are TGTGCCAGCAGTGAAGGACGGAATTATGGCTACATCTTC. This sequence encodes CASSEGRNYGYIF.

The rearrangement uses TRBV5-1 and TRBJ2-6; 8 bases are a match to TRBD2. V lost 4 bases to trimming and J lost 2 bases; unmatched junction nucleotides: 5. The CDR3 has 16 amino acids. Per germline, CDR1 SGHRS and CDR2 YFSETQ. The CDR3 protein is CASSTSGVAGANVLTF. The CDR3 region has the DNA TGCGCCAGCAGCACTAGCGGTGTGGCTGGGGCCAACGTCCTGACTTTC.

V gene TRBV4-3 combines with J gene TRBJ1-3; no reliable D call. Per the germline V gene, CDR1 is LGHNA and CDR2 is YSLEER. This CDR3 has 14 residues. Trimming left V 1 base short and J 3 bases short, with 7 bases between. The CDR3 is CASSQVQNGNTIYF. In DNA, the CDR3 is TGCGCCAGCAGCCAAGTCCAGAATGGAAACACCATATATTTT.

J is TRBJ2-1 and V is TRBV28; the match to TRBD1 covers 7 bases. V dropped 6 bases and J dropped 4; count of bases not matched to a gene: 18. The CDR3 has 18 residues. Germline V lookup: CDR1 MDHEN, CDR2 SYDVKM. The CDR3 is CASSPSIRDSLLYNEQFF. CDR3 nucleotides: TGTGCCAGCAGCCCTTCAATCCGGGACAGTTTACTGTACAATGAGCAGTTCTTC.

In this sample, this clonotype turned up a few times. The chain has TRBV7-2 and TRBJ1-2; TRBD1 matches at 9 bases. The J segment lost 6 bases and the V segment lost 6 bases, leaving 14 bases of the junction unmatched. Germline V lookup: CDR1 SGHTA, CDR2 FQGNSA. The CDR3 is 16 residues long. The CDR3 spells CASSQRGDREPHGYTF. The CDR3 region has the DNA TGTGCCAGCAGTCAAAGGGGGGACAGGGAACCACATGGCTACACCTTC.

This clonotype was recorded at least ten times. The genes are TRBV12-3 or TRBV12-4 and TRBJ1-1; no clear D gene. Trimming took 0 bases from V and 0 from J, leaving 8 bases between them. CDR3 length: 15 amino acids. The CDR3 DNA reads as TGTGCCAGCAGTTTAGCCGAGAACATGAACACTGAAGCTTTCTTT. Protein product: CASSLAENMNTEAFF.

This chain links TRBV7-2 with TRBJ1-5; possibly TRBD1 for D (6 bases). V lost 5 bases, J lost 7 bases, and 12 bases lay in between. Germline V lookup: CDR1 SGHTA, CDR2 FQGNSA. There are 13 residues in the CDR3. The CDR3 here is CASSQITGQPQHF. The CDR3 DNA is TGTGCCAGCAGCCAAATTACAGGGCAGCCCCAGCATTTT.

Concerning this clonotype itself: A read error may explain this, as a much larger clone is one base away. This chain links TRBV7-2 with TRBJ2-3; D not resolved. This CDR3 is built from 13 residues. Germline V gene sequence: CDR1 SGHTA, CDR2 FQGNSA. V was shortened by 6 bases and J by 1 base, with 8 bases between the two germline ends. The DNA for the CDR3 is TGTGCCAGCAGGTATTACGGCACAGATACGCAGTATTTT. This encodes CASRYYGTDTQYF.

This clonotype appeared many times. This chain joins TRBV5-1 and TRBJ2-6; perhaps D is TRBD1 or TRBD2 (6 bases each). The CDR3 runs to 15 residues. V shed 2 bases and J shed 4 bases, with 10 bases lying between them. Germline values: CDR1 SGHRS, CDR2 YFSETQ. CDR3: CASSFRGPGANVLTF. CDR3 DNA: TGCGCCAGCAGCTTCCGGGGGCCCGGGGCCAACGTCCTGACTTTC.

This clonotype showed up just once. This chain uses TRBV7-3 with TRBJ2-1; 7 bases match TRBD2. Germline-derived CDR1 and CDR2 are SGHTA and FQGTGA. There are 16 residues in the CDR3. With V trimmed by 0 bases and J by 2 bases, 4 bases remained unmatched. CDR3 DNA sequence: TGTGCCAGCAGCTTAACTGGCGGGGGAGCCTACAATGAGCAGTTCTTC. It is translated as CASSLTGGGAYNEQFF.

About this clonotype itself: The junction departs from germline at one end; a sequencing error may be responsible. The J gene is TRBJ2-1, the V gene TRBV7-7; D gene unclear. Germline V gene data show CDR1 as SSHAT and CDR2 as FNYEAQ (reference sequence). The CDR3 has 13 residues. The CDR3 sequence is CASSFSGIHEQFF. CDR3 DNA sequence: TGTGCTAGCAGCTTCTCCGGAATCCATGAGCAGTTCTTC.

This chain links TRBV6-1 with TRBJ1-5; the match to TRBD1 covers 7 bases. Losses at the gene ends were 4 bases for V and 1 base for J; bases not matched to a gene: 10. Germline CDR1 and CDR2: MNHNS and SASEGT. The CDR3 is 17 amino acids. The CDR3 DNA reads TGTGCCAGCAGTGGGGGCCCCACAGGGGCCAGCAATCAGCCCCAGCATTTT. It translates to CASSGGPTGASNQPQHF.

The genes are TRBV6-6 and TRBJ1-1; D is unresolved. V dropped 6 bases and J dropped 3 bases, with 20 bases sitting between them. CDR3 length equals 16 residues. Germline V lookup: CDR1 MNHNY, CDR2 SVGAGI (reference sequence). The CDR3 loop reads CASSPLGVGVDTEAFF. The CDR3 bases are TGTGCCAGCAGCCCGCTCGGGGTCGGGGTGGACACTGAAGCTTTCTTT.

The chain is built from TRBV20-1 and TRBJ2-7, with a weak D call TRBD1 (6 bases). Germline assignment: CDR1 DFQATT and CDR2 SNEGSKA (reference sequence). V dropped 0 bases and J dropped 1 base, with 10 bases sitting between them. This CDR3 comprises 14 residues. The DNA of the CDR3 is TGCAGTGCTAGAGATTTCGGACAGTCCTACGAGCAGTACTTC. Its translation: CSARDFGQSYEQYF.

This rearrangement joins TRBV5-6 to TRBJ2-7; 9 bases are a match to TRBD1. The CDR3 runs to 15 residues. After removal of 0 bases from V and 3 bases from J, the junction contained 4 bases not matched to a gene. Germline V CDR1 and CDR2: SGHDT, YYEEEE. In DNA, the CDR3 is TGTGCCAGCAGCTTGGACGGACAGGGGTACTACGAGCAGTACTTC. Its protein is CASSLDGQGYYEQYF.